Listed below are T cell receptor beta chains from one sample, sequenced in a study of T cell responses to AZD1222 COVID-19 vaccine. Sequencing used immunoSEQ multiplex PCR; TCRdb keeps in-frame clones, though not all of them. The repertoire holds 80,000 to 95,000 clones, approximately 87% seen once, with roughly 4.7% in the top ten. The material was peripheral blood, obtained on day 0 of MenACWY control vaccination. The receptors shown here come from an adult in good health. Each CDR3 is given with its conserved first and last residue. The D gene is left open where the match is weak. Where a row states a size, it is once, few, many or the class of an expanded clone; other rows omit it.

j_gene: TRBJ2-7
v_gene: TRBV5-1
abundance: NA
d_gene: NA
CDR3nt: TGCGCCAGCAGGCTCGTGGGGCAGGGACTCTACGAGCAGTACTTC
CDR3aa: CASRLVGQGLYEQYF

j_gene: TRBJ2-2
v_gene: TRBV21-1
abundance: NA
d_gene: NA
CDR3nt: TGTGCCAGCAGCAGCATTGCGATTACCGGGGAGCTGTTTTTT
CDR3aa: CASSSIAITGELFF

j_gene: TRBJ2-1
v_gene: TRBV9
abundance: NA
d_gene: NA
CDR3nt: TGTGCCAGCAGCGGCAATGAGCAGTTCTTC
CDR3aa: CASSGNEQFF

j_gene: TRBJ2-7
v_gene: TRBV28
abundance: NA
d_gene: NA
CDR3nt: TGTGCCAGCAGTATTTTCTACGAGCAGTACTTC
CDR3aa: CASSIFYEQYF

j_gene: TRBJ1-5
v_gene: TRBV6-2/TRBV6-3
abundance: large
d_gene: NA
CDR3nt: TGTGCCAGCAGTTACGGGAGCCCCTTTAGCAATCAGCCCCAGCATTTT
CDR3aa: CASSYGSPFSNQPQHF

j_gene: TRBJ2-4
v_gene: TRBV28
abundance: NA
d_gene: NA
CDR3nt: TGTGCCAGCAGTTTAGAGGAAGGAGCCAAAAACATTCAGTACTTC
CDR3aa: CASSLEEGAKNIQYF

j_gene: TRBJ2-1
v_gene: TRBV5-1
abundance: NA
d_gene: NA
CDR3nt: TGCGCCAGCAGCTTCAGCCATGAGCAGTTCTTC
CDR3aa: CASSFSHEQFF

j_gene: TRBJ1-1
v_gene: TRBV2
abundance: NA
d_gene: NA
CDR3nt: TGTGCCAGCAGGGGGACCGAAGCTTTCTTT
CDR3aa: CASRGTEAFF

j_gene: TRBJ1-2
v_gene: TRBV3-1/TRBV3-2
abundance: NA
d_gene: NA
CDR3nt: TGTGCCAGCAGCCAAGATACTGGGATCTATGGCTACACCTTC
CDR3aa: CASSQDTGIYGYTF

j_gene: TRBJ1-6
v_gene: TRBV10-3
abundance: NA
d_gene: NA
CDR3nt: TGTGCCATCAGTGTTGGTGGGACGGGAAATTCACCCCTCCACTTT
CDR3aa: CAISVGGTGNSPLHF

j_gene: TRBJ2-7
v_gene: TRBV18
abundance: NA
d_gene: NA
CDR3nt: TGTGCCAGCTCACCCCAGACCTACGAGCAGTACTTC
CDR3aa: CASSPQTYEQYF

j_gene: TRBJ2-3
v_gene: TRBV28
abundance: NA
d_gene: TRBD1
CDR3nt: TGTGCCAGCAGCTGGGGACAGGGGAGGTATGGAGATACGCAGTATTTT
CDR3aa: CASSWGQGRYGDTQYF

j_gene: TRBJ1-5
v_gene: TRBV19
abundance: NA
d_gene: NA
CDR3nt: TGTGCCAGTAGAGGGAGAGGTTACATCGGGGGCAATCAGCCCCAGCATTTT
CDR3aa: CASRGRGYIGGNQPQHF